The 24 T cell receptor beta chains below all came from one sample that was sequenced in a study of cytomegalovirus exposure and HLA in healthy donors. 13 Jbeta primers and 60 Vbeta primers were used for the PCR. Sequenced by immunoSEQ multiplex PCR; TCRdb stores in-frame clones only, minus some. The sample records approximately 180,000 clones, about 80% being singletons. Source material: PBMCs. These receptor sequences come from a woman in her thirties in good health and CMV-seropositive.

The genes are TRBV11-2 and TRBJ2-3; the match to TRBD2 covers 10 bases. After removal of 1 base from V and 2 bases from J, the junction contained 6 bases not matched to a gene. CDR1 is SGHAT, CDR2 FQNNGV, per germline. The CDR3 length is 17 residues. CDR3 nucleotides: TGTGCCAGCAGCTTAGGTCGTACTAGCGGGGTCACAGATACGCAGTATTTT. It encodes CASSLGRTSGVTDTQYF.

The genes are TRBV30 and TRBJ2-7; 12 bases map to TRBD2. Unmatched junction bases numbered 8, after V lost 2 bases and J lost 0 bases. The CDR3 extends over 17 amino acids. The germline gives CDR1 GTSNPN, CDR2 SVGIG (reference sequence). CDR3 nucleotides: TGTGCCTGGAGTAGCCTAGCGGGAGGGCCTCTCTCCTACGAGCAGTACTTC. This translates into CAWSSLAGGPLSYEQYF.

V gene TRBV19 combines with J gene TRBJ2-7; D not certain. V was clipped by 5 bases and J by 5 bases, with 7 bases between them. Germline CDR1 reads LNHDA; CDR2 reads SQIVND (reference sequence). CDR3 length equals 11 residues. CDR3 coding DNA: TGTGCCAGTAGTTCAGGAAACGAGCAGTACTTC. This encodes CASSSGNEQYF.

The V and J genes are TRBV28 and TRBJ2-3; TRBD2 agrees at 8 bases. The CDR3 is made up of 16 amino acids. V dropped 4 bases and J dropped 2; count of bases not matched to a gene: 8. Germline CDR1 MDHEN, CDR2 SYDVKM. CDR3 sequence reads: CASSYLLADNTDTQYF. The CDR3 region has the DNA TGTGCCAGCAGTTACCTACTAGCGGATAACACAGATACGCAGTATTTT.

Turning to this clone: This sample also contains other DNA sequences that code for the same CDR3. This rearrangement joins TRBV30 to TRBJ1-1; D is undetermined. The V gene lost 5 bases and the J gene lost 1 base, with 20 bases spanning the gap. CDR3 size: 16 residues. In germline, CDR1 is GTSNPN, CDR2 SVGIG (reference sequence). The DNA for the CDR3 is TGTGCCTGGGCCAAGATCCCGCGCGCCGGGAACACTGAAGCTTTCTTT. This translates into CAWAKIPRAGNTEAFF.

V gene TRBV19 combines with J gene TRBJ2-7, with 11 positions matching TRBD2. Germline trimming cut 10 bases from V and 4 bases from J; bases unmatched to any gene: 12. Per the germline V gene, CDR1 is LNHDA and CDR2 is SQIVND (reference sequence). There are 15 residues in the CDR3. Written as DNA, the CDR3 is TGTGCCACCTCGGGGGGGACTAGCGGATCATACGAGCAGTACTTC. Translation: CATSGGTSGSYEQYF.

Remarks on this clone: One end of the junction fails to match germline, which may point to a read error. The chain recombines TRBV11-2 with TRBJ2-1, with TRBD2 matching over 10 bases. Germline V gene data show CDR1 as SGHAT and CDR2 as FQNNGV. This CDR3 is built from 14 residues. CDR3 amino acids: CVSSLAGAYNEQFF. As DNA, the CDR3 is TGTGTCAGCAGCCTAGCGGGAGCCTACAATGAGCAGTTCTTC. The full variable domain, rest sourced from reference TRBV11-2 and TRBJ2-1, is EAGVAQSPRYKIIEKRQSVAFWCNPISGHATLYWYQQILGQGPKLLIQFQNNGVVDDSQLPKDRFSAERLKGVDSTLKIQPAKLEDSAVYLCVSSLAGAYNEQFFGPGTRLTVL.

This clone was seen once. The chain carries TRBV29-1 and TRBJ2-5; 7 nucleotides match TRBD2. The J segment lost 5 bases and the V segment lost 5 bases, leaving 11 bases of the junction unmatched. The germline CDR1 and CDR2 sequences are SQVTM and ANQGSEA. This CDR3 contains 14 residues. DNA for the CDR3: TGCAGCGTTCCTTTTGCGGGAGACGGGGAGACCCAGTACTTC. Protein sequence: CSVPFAGDGETQYF. The complete variable domain, with remaining parts taken from reference TRBV29-1 and TRBJ2-5, reads SAVISQKPSRDICQRGTSLTIQCQVDSQVTMMFWYRQQPGQSLTLIATANQGSEATYESGFVIDKFPISRPNLTFSTLTVSNMSPEDSSIYLCSVPFAGDGETQYFGPGTRLLVL.

This clone was seen many times. The rearrangement links TRBV5-1 to TRBJ1-1; 7 nucleotides line up with TRBD1. This CDR3 region has 15 residues. V lost 4 bases, J lost 1 base, and 7 bases stayed unmatched. The germline V gene has CDR1 SGHRS and CDR2 YFSETQ. CDR3 region: CASSPGDRENTEAFF. CDR3 sequence (DNA): TGCGCCAGCAGCCCCGGCGACAGGGAGAACACTGAAGCTTTCTTT.

V is TRBV5-1 and J is TRBJ2-1, with 8 bases identical to TRBD2. After removal of 4 bases from V and 5 bases from J, the junction contained 2 bases not matched to a gene. CDR3 length: 13 amino acids. The germline V gene encodes CDR1 SGHRS and CDR2 YFSETQ. This CDR3 reads CASSGTSNNEQFF. In nucleotides, the CDR3 is TGCGCCAGCAGCGGGACTAGTAACAATGAGCAGTTCTTC. Supplemented by reference TRBV5-1 and TRBJ2-1, the full variable domain reads KAGVTQTPRYLIKTRGQQVTLSCSPISGHRSVSWYQQTPGQGLQFLFEYFSETQRNKGNFPGRFSGRQFSNSRSEMNVSTLELGDSALYLCASSGTSNNEQFFGPGTRLTVL.

This chain connects TRBV30 to TRBJ1-4; 8 bases are a match to TRBD1. Germline lookup yields CDR1 GTSNPN and CDR2 SVGIG (reference sequence). This CDR3 contains 14 residues. V lost 5 bases, J lost 3 bases, and 5 bases stayed unmatched. The CDR3 coding sequence is TGTGCCTGGGACAGGGGCCCGGCTAATGAAAAACTGTTTTTT. Residues: CAWDRGPANEKLFF.

The chain joins TRBV9 to TRBJ2-1, with 10 bases identical to TRBD2. The CDR3 runs 16 residues. Looked up from germline, CDR1 is SGDLS and CDR2 is YYNGEE. Trimming at V came to 0 bases and at J to 6 bases, leaving 6 bases not matched to a gene. The CDR3 nucleotides read TGTGCCAGCAGCGTAGCAGGACTAGCGGCTGTCAATGAGCAGTTCTTC. Its protein is CASSVAGLAAVNEQFF.

J is TRBJ2-1 and V is TRBV6-5; the match to TRBD2 covers 10 bases. The germline CDR1 and CDR2 sequences are MNHEY and SVGAGI. The ends lost 2 bases at V and 9 bases at J; junction bases unmatched: 7. This CDR3 is 15 amino acids long. The CDR3 loop is CASSYRSGRAGEQFF. As DNA, the CDR3 is TGTGCCAGCAGTTACCGGAGCGGGAGGGCTGGTGAGCAGTTCTTC.

This clone was seen only once. CDR3 DNA sequence: TGTGCCAGCATGCTAGCGGGAGGTTTCACCGGGGAGCTGTTTTTT. Translated: CASMLAGGFTGELFF. The chain links TRBV6-5 to TRBJ2-2, with TRBD2 identical over 11 bases. This CDR3 has 15 residues. J gave up 4 bases and V 7 bases, and 5 bases lay outside the gene matches. CDR1 is MNHEY and CDR2 is SVGAGI in the germline V gene.

The gene calls are TRBV6-5 and TRBJ2-7; D possibly corresponds to TRBD2 (5 bases). CDR1 is MNHEY and CDR2 is SVGAGI in the germline V gene. The CDR3 sequence is 13 residues long. The V gene lost 6 bases and the J gene lost 0 bases, with 9 bases spanning the gap. CDR3 nucleotides: TGTGCCAGCAGGACGGGATACTCCTACGAGCAGTACTTC. It translates to CASRTGYSYEQYF.

The genes are TRBV28 and TRBJ2-7; 8 bases are shared with TRBD1. J lost 0 bases, V lost 5 bases, and 6 bases had no gene match. CDR1 is MDHEN and CDR2 is SYDVKM in the germline V gene. There are 15 residues in the CDR3. The CDR3 coding sequence is TGTGCCAGCAGTGTCCAGGGGGCCAGCTCCTACGAGCAGTACTTC. Translation gives CASSVQGASSYEQYF. Together with reference TRBV28 and TRBJ2-7, the CDR3 gives the full variable domain: DVKVTQSSRYLVKRTGEKVFLECVQDMDHENMFWYRQDPGLGLRLIYFSYDVKMKEKGDIPEGYSVSREKKERFSLILESASTNQTSMYLCASSVQGASSYEQYFGPGTRLTVT.

The J gene is TRBJ2-6, the V gene TRBV19, with 9 bases lining up with TRBD2. This CDR3 is 18 amino acids long. Germline V lookup: CDR1 LNHDA, CDR2 SQIVND (reference sequence). J gave up 4 bases and V 5 bases, and 12 bases lay outside the gene matches. The CDR3 DNA reads TGTGCCAGTAGTTTTATAGCGGGAGTACCCACCGGGGCCAACGTCCTGACTTTC. It translates to CASSFIAGVPTGANVLTF.

The chain uses TRBV27 and TRBJ2-7; no clear D. V lost 5 bases, J lost 0 bases, and 8 bases lay in between. Germline V CDR1 and CDR2: MNHEY, SMNVEV (reference sequence). This CDR3 spans 13 amino acids. The CDR3 sequence is CASSPEISYEQYF. The CDR3 nucleotides are TGTGCCAGCAGTCCCGAGATCTCCTACGAGCAGTACTTC.

This chain links TRBV27 with TRBJ1-2, with 12 bases aligning to TRBD1. Germline CDR1 reads MNHEY; CDR2 reads SMNVEV (reference sequence). V was pared by 5 bases and J by 8 bases, with 24 bases of the junction left unmatched. There are 20 residues in the CDR3. In DNA, the CDR3 is TGTGCCAGCAGTCTAAGGGGGAGTGGGACAGGGGGCTTCCGTCGGGGGGGCTACACCTTC. Translation gives CASSLRGSGTGGFRRGGYTF.

The chain has TRBV5-1 and TRBJ1-1, with D uncertain. Trimming shortened V by 4 bases and J by 7 bases, and 20 bases separated the two germline ends. CDR3 size: 15 residues. The V gene's germline CDR1 is SGHRS and CDR2 YFSETQ. The CDR3 DNA follows: TGCGCCAGCAGCCTAGAGGGAGGGAAGACTATTGAAGCTTTCTTT. Translation gives CASSLEGGKTIEAFF.

The chain combines TRBV5-1 with TRBJ2-2, with TRBD1 matching over 8 bases. The CDR3 has 17 residues. Germline V gene lookup returns CDR1 SGHRS and CDR2 YFSETQ. V was clipped by 0 bases and J by 4 bases; unmatched bases: 8. The CDR3 is CASSLGQGARVTGELFF. As DNA, the CDR3 is TGCGCCAGCAGCTTGGGGCAGGGGGCGCGTGTCACCGGGGAGCTGTTTTTT.

This chain connects TRBV4-1 to TRBJ2-7; possibly TRBD1 for D (6 bases). With 4 bases removed from V and 6 bases from J, the gap between germline ends came to 13 bases. Germline loops: CDR1 MGHRA, CDR2 YSYEKL. This CDR3 region has 13 residues. DNA for the CDR3: TGCGCCAGCAGCCCCGCACAGGGAATCGAGCAGTACTTC. Its protein product is CASSPAQGIEQYF.

The gene calls are TRBV28 and TRBJ1-3; D is ambiguous. Per the germline V gene, CDR1 is MDHEN and CDR2 is SYDVKM. The CDR3 contains 14 residues. The ends were cut back, 8 bases at V and 0 bases at J, with 11 bases in the middle. The CDR3 nucleotides read TGTGCCAGCCTGGACTCTTTCTCTGGAAACACCATATATTTT. It encodes CASLDSFSGNTIYF.

This sequence joins TRBV28 and TRBJ1-2; 7 bases agree with TRBD1. CDR1 is MDHEN, CDR2 SYDVKM, per germline. The V and J ends lost 9 bases and 4 bases, in that order; junction bases with no gene match: 5. The CDR3 loop spans 12 amino acids. In DNA, the CDR3 is TGTGCCAGTAGGGGACAGACCTATGGCTACACCTTC. Its protein is CASRGQTYGYTF.